This is a list of T cell receptor beta chains from one sample in a study of blood T cell repertoires in COVID-19. Some clones are missing from TCRdb's copy, which holds only in-frame ones; the method was immunoSEQ multiplex PCR. This table holds about 280,000 clones, around 90% found once. The specimen was PBMCs or T cells enriched from blood (not recorded which). These receptors were taken from a woman aged 25-40 years who had recovered from COVID-19. The conserved cysteine and the conserved F or W are not part of the CDR3 here. A D gene is named only where the DNA matches it firmly.

D	V	CDR3
.	TRBV27	ASTRGLGTEAF
TRBD1	TRBV28	ASSPTGGSPYEQY
.	TRBV18	ASSPEETQY
.	TRBV19	ASANLGSNTEAF
.	TRBV28	ASRIDTGAWGRGRLMNTEAF
TRBD2	TRBV7-3	ASSLGSGGTYNEQF
TRBD1	TRBV7-8	ASSFDRVFYGYT
.	TRBV5-1	ASSLVVSAEAF
.	TRBV5-1	ASSLGSGVKEQF
TRBD1	TRBV18	ASSPDGQGTDTQY
.	TRBV19	ASSIIAAYEQY
.	TRBV6-5	ASRGGTLMNTEAF
.	TRBV4-3	ASSQDNRLSSYEQY
.	TRBV5-1	ASSGRSNEKLF
TRBD1	TRBV7-2	ASSFGTGSYEQY
TRBD2	TRBV5-4	ASTPGGAGTDTQY
.	TRBV5-1	ASSPGNGNQPQH
TRBD1	TRBV19	AGSQGIANQPQH
TRBD1	TRBV3-1/TRBV3-2	VSSRTGVSYEQY
.	TRBV5-8	ASSLSDRSYEQY
TRBD1	TRBV14	ASSKEVQGAWQPQH
.	TRBV27	ASSLYGGSSYNSPLH
TRBD1	TRBV5-1	ASSLGHRGLDTEAF
.	TRBV19	ASKTGPPSYEQY
.	TRBV2	ASRQGWSNQPQH
.	TRBV27	ASAETGHGYT
.	TRBV7-6	ASSLVASMGTGELF
.	TRBV3-1/TRBV3-2	ASSPTRRGEQF
.	TRBV27	ASSPRPSPGDQPQH
TRBD1	TRBV19	ASGQQGASGNTIY
.	TRBV7-9	ASSLRGLGEKLF
.	TRBV11-3	ASSLGPVLYGYT
TRBD2	TRBV5-4	ASSLSGRSYNEQF
.	TRBV7-6	ASSLAPGGTEAF
.	TRBV3-1/TRBV3-2	ASSQDAQARYGYT
TRBD2	TRBV28	ASIGLAGTDTQY
TRBD1	TRBV28	ASSLLGRGYYEQY
.	TRBV30	AWTYSGLTSNQPQH